Listed here is a single T cell receptor (beta chain). The sample belongs to a study of blood T cell repertoires in COVID-19. Germline V gene data show CDR1 as MNHEY and CDR2 as SVGAGI. V lost 6 bases to trimming and J lost 0 bases, with 9 bases between them. CDR3 length: 15 residues. Measured with immunoSEQ multiplex PCR; TCRdb has only the in-frame clones, and not every one. Found here are about 83,000 clones, 86% of them singletons; the top ten hold around 7.3%. Material for sequencing was peripheral blood. The sequence derives from a man between 50 and 59 years old with active COVID-19. The gene calls are TRBV6-5 and TRBJ2-6, with D possibly TRBD2 on 5 matching bases. CDR3 residues: CASSREGSGANVLTF. The DNA of the CDR3 is TGTGCCAGCAGCCGAGAGGGCTCTGGGGCCAACGTCCTGACTTTC.